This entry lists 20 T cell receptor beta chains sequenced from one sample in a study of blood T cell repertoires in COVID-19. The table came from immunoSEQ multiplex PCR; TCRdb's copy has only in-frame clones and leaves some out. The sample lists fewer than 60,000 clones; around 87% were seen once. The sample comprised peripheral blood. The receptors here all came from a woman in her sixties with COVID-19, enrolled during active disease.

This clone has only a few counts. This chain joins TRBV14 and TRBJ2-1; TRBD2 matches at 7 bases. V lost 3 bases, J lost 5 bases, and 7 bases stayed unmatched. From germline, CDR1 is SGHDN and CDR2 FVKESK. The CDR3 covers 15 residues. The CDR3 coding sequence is TGTGCCAGCAGCCACTTCCAGGGACTACACAATGAGCAGTTCTTC. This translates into CASSHFQGLHNEQFF. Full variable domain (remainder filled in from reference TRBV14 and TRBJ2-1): EAGVTQFPSHSVIEKGQTVTLRCDPISGHDNLYWYRRVMGKEIKFLLHFVKESKQDESGMPNNRFLAERTGGTYSTLKVQPAELEDSGVYFCASSHFQGLHNEQFFGPGTRLTVL.

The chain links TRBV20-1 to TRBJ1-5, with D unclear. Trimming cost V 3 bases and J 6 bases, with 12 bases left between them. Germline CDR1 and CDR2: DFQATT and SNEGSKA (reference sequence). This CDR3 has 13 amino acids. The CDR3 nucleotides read TGCAGTGCTAGTCGGGGAGATGGTCAGCCCCAGCATTTT. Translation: CSASRGDGQPQHF.

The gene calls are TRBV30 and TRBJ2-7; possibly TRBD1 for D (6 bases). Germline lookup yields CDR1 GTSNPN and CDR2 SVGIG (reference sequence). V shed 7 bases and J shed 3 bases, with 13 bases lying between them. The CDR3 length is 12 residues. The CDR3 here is CALRTEVYEQYF. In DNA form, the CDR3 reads TGTGCCTTACGGACAGAAGTCTACGAGCAGTACTTC.

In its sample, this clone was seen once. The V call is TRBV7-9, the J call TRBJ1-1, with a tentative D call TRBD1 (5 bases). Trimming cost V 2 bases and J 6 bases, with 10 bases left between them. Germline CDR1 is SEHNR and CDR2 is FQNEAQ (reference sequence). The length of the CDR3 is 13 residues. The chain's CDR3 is CASSLQGLAEAFF. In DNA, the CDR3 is TGTGCCAGCAGCTTACAGGGATTGGCTGAAGCTTTCTTT. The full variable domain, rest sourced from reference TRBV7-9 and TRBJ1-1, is DTGVSQNPRHKITKRGQNVTFRCDPISEHNRLYWYRQTLGQGPEFLTYFQNEAQLEKSRLLSDRFSAERPKGSFSTLEIQRTEQGDSAMYLCASSLQGLAEAFFGQGTRLTVV.

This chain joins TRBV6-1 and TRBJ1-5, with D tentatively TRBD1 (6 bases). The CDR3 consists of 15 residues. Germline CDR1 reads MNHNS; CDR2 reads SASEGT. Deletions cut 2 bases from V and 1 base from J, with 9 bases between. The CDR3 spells CASSELRGSNQPQHF. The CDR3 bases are TGTGCCAGCAGTGAACTTAGGGGGAGCAATCAGCCCCAGCATTTT.

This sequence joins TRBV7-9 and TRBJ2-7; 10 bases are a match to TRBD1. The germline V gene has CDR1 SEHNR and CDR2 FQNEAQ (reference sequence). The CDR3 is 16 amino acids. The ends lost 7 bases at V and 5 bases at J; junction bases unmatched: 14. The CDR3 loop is CASTNVGGQGRDEQYF. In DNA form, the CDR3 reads TGTGCCAGCACCAATGTTGGGGGACAGGGGCGCGACGAGCAGTACTTC. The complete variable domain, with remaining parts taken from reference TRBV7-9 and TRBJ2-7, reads DTGVSQNPRHKITKRGQNVTFRCDPISEHNRLYWYRQTLGQGPEFLTYFQNEAQLEKSRLLSDRFSAERPKGSFSTLEIQRTEQGDSAMYLCASTNVGGQGRDEQYFGPGTRLTVT.

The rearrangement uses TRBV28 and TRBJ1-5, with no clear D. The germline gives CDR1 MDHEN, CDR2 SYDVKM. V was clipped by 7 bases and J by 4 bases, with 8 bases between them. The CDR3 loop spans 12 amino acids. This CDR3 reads CASMAVNQPQHF. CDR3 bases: TGTGCCAGCATGGCCGTTAATCAGCCCCAGCATTTT.

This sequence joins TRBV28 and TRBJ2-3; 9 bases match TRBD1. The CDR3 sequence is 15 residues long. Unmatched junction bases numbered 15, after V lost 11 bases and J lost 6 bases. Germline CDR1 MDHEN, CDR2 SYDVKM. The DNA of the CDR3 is TGTGCCTCCGAACCGGGGGGACAGGGTATTGATACGCAGTATTTT. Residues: CASEPGGQGIDTQYF.

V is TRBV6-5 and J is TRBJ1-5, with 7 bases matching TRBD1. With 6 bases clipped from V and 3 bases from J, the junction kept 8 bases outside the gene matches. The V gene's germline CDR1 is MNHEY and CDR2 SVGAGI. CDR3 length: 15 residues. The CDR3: CASSPQGRNNQPQHF. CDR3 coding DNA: TGTGCCAGCAGCCCACAGGGGCGGAACAATCAGCCCCAGCATTTT.

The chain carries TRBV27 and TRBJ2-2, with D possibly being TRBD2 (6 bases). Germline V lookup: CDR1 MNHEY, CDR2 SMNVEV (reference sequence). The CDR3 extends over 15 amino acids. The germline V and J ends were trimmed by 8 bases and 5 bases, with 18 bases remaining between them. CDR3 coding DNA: TGTGCCAGCGGGGGTGGGGCGGGAAGGACCGGGGAGCTGTTTTTT. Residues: CASGGGAGRTGELFF.

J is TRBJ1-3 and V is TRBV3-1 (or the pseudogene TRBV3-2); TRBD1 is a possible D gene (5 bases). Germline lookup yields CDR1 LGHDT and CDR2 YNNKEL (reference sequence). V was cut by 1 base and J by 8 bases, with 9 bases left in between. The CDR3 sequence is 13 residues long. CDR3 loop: CASSQGAGDTIYF. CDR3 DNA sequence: TGTGCCAGCAGCCAAGGCGCGGGGGACACCATATATTTT.

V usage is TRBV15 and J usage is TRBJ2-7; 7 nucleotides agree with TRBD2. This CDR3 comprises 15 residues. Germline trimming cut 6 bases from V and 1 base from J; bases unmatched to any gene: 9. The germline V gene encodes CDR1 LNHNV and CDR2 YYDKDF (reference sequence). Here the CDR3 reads CATRGGLAESYEQYF. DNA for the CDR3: TGTGCCACCAGGGGCGGGCTAGCGGAATCCTACGAGCAGTACTTC.

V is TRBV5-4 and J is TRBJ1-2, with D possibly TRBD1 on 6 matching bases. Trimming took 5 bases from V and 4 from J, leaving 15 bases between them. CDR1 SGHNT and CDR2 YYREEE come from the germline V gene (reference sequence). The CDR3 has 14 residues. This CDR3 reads CASSSADRPYGYTF. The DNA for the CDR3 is TGTGCCAGCAGTTCAGCCGACAGGCCCTATGGCTACACCTTC.

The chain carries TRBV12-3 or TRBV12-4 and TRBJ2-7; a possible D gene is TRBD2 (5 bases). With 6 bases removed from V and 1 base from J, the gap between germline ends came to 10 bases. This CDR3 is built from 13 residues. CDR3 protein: CASSFTGSYEQYF. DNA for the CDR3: TGTGCCAGCAGCTTTACGGGGTCCTACGAGCAGTACTTC.

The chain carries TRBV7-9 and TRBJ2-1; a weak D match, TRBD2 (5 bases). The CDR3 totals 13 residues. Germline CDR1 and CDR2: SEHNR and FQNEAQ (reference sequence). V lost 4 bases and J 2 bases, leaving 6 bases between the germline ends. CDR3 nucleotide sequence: TGTGCCAGCAGCTATAGCGCCTACAATGAGCAGTTCTTC. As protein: CASSYSAYNEQFF.

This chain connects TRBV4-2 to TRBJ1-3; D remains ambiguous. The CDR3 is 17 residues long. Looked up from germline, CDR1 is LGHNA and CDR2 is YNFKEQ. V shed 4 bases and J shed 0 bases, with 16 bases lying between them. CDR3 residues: CASSPKFGVDSGNTIYF. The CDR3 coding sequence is TGTGCCAGCAGCCCAAAGTTCGGGGTCGACTCTGGAAACACCATATATTTT.

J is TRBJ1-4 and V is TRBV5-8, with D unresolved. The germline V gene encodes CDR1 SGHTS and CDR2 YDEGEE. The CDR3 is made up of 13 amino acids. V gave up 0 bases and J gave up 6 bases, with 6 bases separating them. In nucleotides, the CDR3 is TGTGCCAGCAGCTTGGTTGGAGATGAAAAACTGTTTTTT. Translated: CASSLVGDEKLFF. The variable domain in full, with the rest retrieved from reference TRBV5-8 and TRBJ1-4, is EAGVTQSPTHLIKTRGQQATLRCSPISGHTSVYWYQQALGLGLQFLLWYDEGEERNRGNFPPRFSGRQFPNYSSELNVNALELEDSALYLCASSLVGDEKLFFGSGTQLSVL.

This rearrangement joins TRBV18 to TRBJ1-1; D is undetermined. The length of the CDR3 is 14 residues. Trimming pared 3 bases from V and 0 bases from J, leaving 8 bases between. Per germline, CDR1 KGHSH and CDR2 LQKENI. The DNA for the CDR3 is TGTGCCAGCTCACCCGCGGGGATGAACACTGAAGCTTTCTTT. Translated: CASSPAGMNTEAFF.

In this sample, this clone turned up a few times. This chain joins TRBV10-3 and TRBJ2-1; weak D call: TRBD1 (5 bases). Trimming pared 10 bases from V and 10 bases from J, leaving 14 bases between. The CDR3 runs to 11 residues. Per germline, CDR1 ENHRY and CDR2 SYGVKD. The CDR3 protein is CATEDSSEQFF. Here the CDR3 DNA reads TGTGCCACCGAAGACAGTAGCGAGCAGTTCTTC.

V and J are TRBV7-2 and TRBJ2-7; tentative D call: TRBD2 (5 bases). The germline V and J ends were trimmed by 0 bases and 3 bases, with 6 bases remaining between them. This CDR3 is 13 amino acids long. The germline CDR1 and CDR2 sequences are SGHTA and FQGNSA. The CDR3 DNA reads TGTGCCAGCAGCTTAGCCGGGGACTACGAGCAGTACTTC. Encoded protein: CASSLAGDYEQYF.